This T cell receptor beta chain was found in a study of CD8 T cells in Susac syndrome. Regarding the study as a whole: Only a relatively small number of individuals were included in the TCR sequencing and HLA analysis.

The authors reverse transcribed about 0.5 to 1 ug RNA with random hexamers. Coverage of TCR beta CDR3 amplification by immunoSEQ multiplex PCR extended to 54 Vbeta and 13 Jbeta. TCRdb re-called the immunoSEQ multiplex PCR reads with MiXCR, one entry per CDR3 protein. Here the sample spans 69,000 or so distinct CDR3 sequences, 85% to 95% being singletons. As regards this clonotype: Antigen: not known.

While serving as controls, healthy donors were matched for age and sex. TEMRA cells were FACS-enriched, unlike CD8+ and CD4+ T cells, which were negatively isolated. The CDR3 loop spans 15 amino acids. The V and J ends lost 1 base and 7 bases respectively, with 11 bases between them. Germline V gives CDR1 SEHNR, CDR2 FQNEAQ (reference sequence). The sample was CD8+ T cells from PBMCs. This sequence originates from a human donor in good health. The chain has TRBV7-9 and TRBJ1-6; D might be TRBD1 (6 bases). The CDR3: CASSLDTTGNSPLHF. In nucleotides, the CDR3 is TGTGCCAGCAGCTTAGATACAACAGGGAATTCACCCCTCCACTTT.